Below, 13 T cell receptor beta chains from the same sample are listed, as sequenced in a study of beta chain features in type 1 diabetes. Findings and caveats of the study: Researchers report that Type 1 diabetes patients had moderately but significantly shorter TCRB CDR3s across all four CD4+ subsets.

These receptors have no known antigen. Investigators reverse transcribed all isolated RNA, so they sequenced expressed TCRB transcripts. TCRdb's copy holds only in-frame clones and misses some; the assay was immunoSEQ multiplex PCR. The repertoire consists of 400,000 or so clones, with around 13% occurring once and the leading ten covering over 0.008%. Input material: naive CD4+ T cells from blood. Receptors originate from a young woman with type 1 diabetes.

The chain couples TRBV4-3 to TRBJ1-2; 7 positions agree with TRBD1. This CDR3 is 15 amino acids long. CDR1 and CDR2 from the germline V gene are LGHNA and YSLEER. The junction had 10 bases not matched to a gene; V was cut back by 0 bases and J by 9 bases. CDR3 sequence reads: CASSQDPTGVRRYTF. Written as DNA, the CDR3 is TGCGCCAGCAGCCAAGATCCTACAGGGGTTAGGCGCTACACCTTC.

This clone was seen a handful of times. V is TRBV11-3 and J is TRBJ1-2; maybe TRBD1 (5 bases). The CDR3 runs to 14 residues. Between the trimmed V and J ends, which lost 5 bases and 8 bases, there was a span of 18 bases. CDR1 is SGHNT, CDR2 YENEEA, per germline. In DNA, the CDR3 is TGTGCCAGCAGCCCCCGAGTAGGGGCCGGAGGCTACACCTTC. Encoded protein: CASSPRVGAGGYTF.

The chain uses TRBV11-3 and TRBJ2-1, with D tentatively TRBD1 (7 bases). Germline V CDR1 and CDR2: SGHNT, YENEEA. This CDR3 region has 15 residues. The V end was cut by 5 bases, the J end by 8 bases, with 19 bases between. The CDR3 coding sequence is TGTGCCAGCAGCCTACAGGGGTGGCCGGGGGATGAGCAGTTCTTC. This encodes CASSLQGWPGDEQFF.

This clone occurred a few times. This sequence joins TRBV7-2 and TRBJ1-5; D is perhaps TRBD1 (5 bases). The germline gives CDR1 SGHTA, CDR2 FQGNSA. This CDR3 is built from 15 residues. The V end was cut by 1 base, the J end by 4 bases, with 11 bases between. CDR3 DNA: TGTGCCAGCAGCTTAGAAGGTGGGGGGAATCAGCCCCAGCATTTT. It specifies CASSLEGGGNQPQHF.

Remarks on this clone: The same CDR3 also results from other DNA sequences found in this sample. The gene calls are TRBV5-1 and TRBJ2-1; perhaps TRBD1 as D (6 bases). From germline, CDR1 is SGHRS and CDR2 YFSETQ. The CDR3 runs to 13 residues. Deletions cut 0 bases from V and 5 bases from J, with 6 bases between. The CDR3 reads CASSLAGDNEQFF. CDR3 nucleotides: TGCGCCAGCAGCTTGGCAGGGGACAATGAGCAGTTCTTC.

The chain recombines TRBV7-9 with TRBJ2-5; 9 bases fit TRBD1. Losses at the gene ends were 6 bases for V and 4 bases for J; bases not matched to a gene: 6. CDR1 and CDR2 from the germline V gene are SEHNR and FQNEAQ (reference sequence). There are 14 residues in the CDR3. The DNA of the CDR3 is TGTGCCAGCAGATCCACAGGGGGCAGAGAGACCCAGTACTTC. Translated: CASRSTGGRETQYF.

The genes are TRBV6-5 and TRBJ1-6; 9 bases map to TRBD1. CDR3 size: 14 residues. V shed 6 bases and J 11 bases; nucleotides not matched to a gene: 8. Germline V CDR1 and CDR2: MNHEY, SVGAGI. This chain's CDR3 is CASSPDRGVTPLHF. The CDR3 DNA reads as TGTGCCAGCAGCCCGGACAGGGGAGTAACACCCCTCCACTTT.

There are a few counts of this clone. The chain uses TRBV5-1 and TRBJ2-1; tentative D call: TRBD2 (5 bases). CDR3 size: 17 residues. V lost 3 bases, J lost 0 bases, and 16 bases lay in between. From germline, CDR1 is SGHRS and CDR2 YFSETQ. The CDR3 is CASSYQAGGSSYNEQFF. CDR3 DNA sequence: TGCGCCAGCAGCTACCAGGCGGGCGGTAGCTCCTACAATGAGCAGTTCTTC.

Here the CDR3 reads CASSQDWGTPAKNIQYF. The CDR3 DNA sequence: TGCGCCAGCAGCCAAGATTGGGGGACACCAGCCAAAAACATTCAGTACTTC. V usage is TRBV4-3 and J usage is TRBJ2-4; tentatively, D is TRBD1 (6 bases). V lost 0 bases to trimming and J lost 0 bases, with 12 bases between them. In germline, CDR1 is LGHNA, CDR2 YSLEER. There are 17 residues in the CDR3.

This chain links TRBV7-2 with TRBJ2-7; 11 nucleotides agree with TRBD2. The CDR3 totals 14 residues. V trimming: 1 base; J trimming: 6 bases; junction bases outside the gene matches: 2. Germline lookup yields CDR1 SGHTA and CDR2 FQGNSA. In DNA, the CDR3 is TGTGCCAGCAGCTTAGGACTAGCGGGATCCGAGCAGTACTTC. Translation: CASSLGLAGSEQYF.

This clone has just a few counts. J is TRBJ2-7 and V is TRBV18; weak D call: TRBD1 (5 bases). The V gene's germline CDR1 is KGHSH and CDR2 LQKENI. The CDR3 has 13 amino acids. V was pared by 6 bases and J by 6 bases, with 15 bases between. In DNA form, the CDR3 reads TGTGCCAGCTCTCCGACAGCAGCGCGCGAGCAGTACTTC. It encodes CASSPTAAREQYF.

In its sample, this clone was seen a few times. The chain links TRBV28 to TRBJ2-4, with D perhaps matching TRBD1 (6 bases). Germline assignment: CDR1 MDHEN and CDR2 SYDVKM. CDR3 size: 13 residues. Trimming pared 3 bases from V and 7 bases from J, leaving 10 bases between. The CDR3 DNA sequence: TGTGCCAGCAGTTTCGGGACATCGAACATTCAGTACTTC. This codes for CASSFGTSNIQYF.

This clone was detected only once. This chain joins TRBV5-1 and TRBJ1-6; D unresolved. Looked up from germline, CDR1 is SGHRS and CDR2 is YFSETQ. This CDR3 is 14 amino acids long. Trimming removed 4 bases at V and 5 bases at J, with 10 bases between. DNA for the CDR3: TGCGCCAGCAGCCGGTTCCCGGATAATTCACCCCTCCACTTT. Translation: CASSRFPDNSPLHF.